Each of the 29 T cell receptor beta chains below was sequenced from the same sample in a study of cytomegalovirus exposure and HLA in healthy donors. The study ran its PCR with 60 Vbeta and 13 Jbeta primers. Here immunoSEQ multiplex PCR was the method, and the copy in TCRdb shows in-frame clones only, minus some. The sample lists 100,000 to 150,000 clones, around three quarters occurring once. The sequencing input was PBMCs. All receptors derive from a woman aged 55-75 years in good health and CMV-seropositive.

The chain employs TRBV2 and TRBJ1-5; D unresolved. CDR3 size: 15 residues. Germline V gene data show CDR1 as SNHLY and CDR2 as FYNNEI. V lost 4 bases to trimming and J lost 2 bases, with 12 bases between them. The CDR3 loop reads CASSAAAGGNQPQHF. DNA of the CDR3: TGTGCCAGCAGTGCGGCGGCCGGGGGCAATCAGCCCCAGCATTTT.

J is TRBJ2-1 and V is TRBV9; D is undetermined. V shed 0 bases and J shed 0 bases, with 10 bases lying between them. The CDR3 contains 16 residues. Germline assignment: CDR1 SGDLS and CDR2 YYNGEE. CDR3 sequence (DNA): TGTGCCAGCAGCGTAGAAGACTCGAGCTCCTACAATGAGCAGTTCTTC. As protein: CASSVEDSSSYNEQFF.

This chain links TRBV6-5 with TRBJ2-7; possible D gene TRBD1, 5 bases. With 2 bases removed from V and 2 bases from J, the gap between germline ends came to 13 bases. Germline CDR1 is MNHEY and CDR2 is SVGAGI. The CDR3 totals 15 residues. The CDR3 is CASSYTPQVAYEQYF. As DNA, the CDR3 is TGTGCCAGCAGTTACACCCCACAGGTGGCCTACGAGCAGTACTTC.

The CDR3 DNA reads TGTGCCAGCAGCTTAAACTCGAATAGCGGGGGGCCCGTAGGGACCCAGTACTTC. Residues: CASSLNSNSGGPVGTQYF. The chain recombines TRBV7-2 with TRBJ2-5, with 10 bases aligning to TRBD2. The CDR3 is 18 amino acids. The V gene's germline CDR1 is SGHTA and CDR2 FQGNSA. J gave up 7 bases and V 2 bases, and 16 bases lay outside the gene matches.

This clone has a handful of counts. This chain links TRBV5-1 with TRBJ2-5, with D possibly matching TRBD2 (7 bases). The V gene lost 0 bases and the J gene lost 1 base, with 10 bases spanning the gap. The germline gives CDR1 SGHRS, CDR2 YFSETQ. The CDR3 extends over 15 amino acids. The CDR3 sequence is CASSLAGGPQETQYF. DNA of the CDR3: TGCGCCAGCAGCTTGGCCGGGGGGCCCCAAGAGACCCAGTACTTC. Full variable domain (outside the CDR3, taken from reference TRBV5-1 and TRBJ2-5): KAGVTQTPRYLIKTRGQQVTLSCSPISGHRSVSWYQQTPGQGLQFLFEYFSETQRNKGNFPGRFSGRQFSNSRSEMNVSTLELGDSALYLCASSLAGGPQETQYFGPGTRLLVL.

The chain links TRBV6-5 to TRBJ1-6; D is unclear. Germline V gene lookup returns CDR1 MNHEY and CDR2 SVGAGI. CDR3 length: 15 amino acids. Trimming removed 2 bases at V and 6 bases at J, with 11 bases between. The CDR3 nucleotides are TGTGCCAGCAGTTACCTCCGAGGCGGTAATTCACCCCTCCACTTT. This codes for CASSYLRGGNSPLHF.

The table lists this clone with a count of one. The rearrangement uses TRBV6-4 and TRBJ2-1, with 9 bases fitting TRBD1. CDR1 is MRHNA, CDR2 SNTAGT, per germline. Trimming at V came to 5 bases and at J to 9 bases, leaving 17 bases not matched to a gene. The CDR3 is 17 amino acids. CDR3 DNA: TGTGCCAGCAGTCAGGCGGGGACAGGGCGGCGGGTTGCTGAGCAGTTCTTC. Amino acids: CASSQAGTGRRVAEQFF.

CDR3 nucleotide sequence: TGTGCCACCAGCGGACTACCGACTAGCGGGGTGATGACAGATACGCAGTATTTT. This sequence encodes CATSGLPTSGVMTDTQYF. The chain carries TRBV15 and TRBJ2-3; the match to TRBD2 covers 11 bases. J lost 3 bases, V lost 5 bases, and 13 bases had no gene match. CDR1 is LNHNV, CDR2 YYDKDF, per germline (reference sequence). This CDR3 is built from 18 residues.

The DNA of the CDR3 is TGTGCCAGCCGACAGGAAGGATTCTCCTACGAGCAGTACTTC. Amino acids: CASRQEGFSYEQYF. The chain has TRBV2 and TRBJ2-7; the D gene is possibly TRBD1 (6 bases). From germline, CDR1 is SNHLY and CDR2 FYNNEI. V was pared by 8 bases and J by 0 bases, with 14 bases between. This CDR3 has 14 amino acids.

The chain couples TRBV2 to TRBJ1-2, with D tentatively TRBD1 (6 bases). The CDR3 is made up of 14 amino acids. The germline CDR1 and CDR2 sequences are SNHLY and FYNNEI. Trimming stripped 5 bases from V and 9 bases from J, with 19 bases between. The DNA of the CDR3 is TGTGCCAGCAGTCGAAACAGGGTGGGGACGAGCTACACCTTC. This gives the protein CASSRNRVGTSYTF.

This clone occurred a few times. The chain couples TRBV2 to TRBJ1-1, with 7 bases that match TRBD1. This CDR3 has 17 amino acids. V shed 6 bases, J shed 4 bases, and the junction held 17 bases outside the gene matches. Germline values: CDR1 SNHLY, CDR2 FYNNEI. The CDR3 sequence: CASSLTGAAIRGTEAFF. In DNA, the CDR3 is TGTGCCAGCAGCCTAACAGGGGCTGCGATTCGGGGCACTGAAGCTTTCTTT.

This clone was seen a handful of times. The junction does not match germline at one end; this may be a read error. Other nucleotide sequences in the sample specify the same CDR3. The gene calls are TRBV7-9 and TRBJ2-7; weak D call: TRBD1 (5 bases). This CDR3 region has 12 residues. CDR1 is SEHNR, CDR2 FQNEAQ, per germline (reference sequence). The CDR3 loop reads CSSSPDIYEQYF. The CDR3 DNA reads as TGTTCCAGCAGCCCGGACATTTACGAGCAGTACTTC.

The rearrangement uses TRBV10-3 and TRBJ2-5; TRBD1 agrees at 8 bases. The J call may be mistaken, given a closer DNA end match to TRBJ2-7. The V gene's germline CDR1 is ENHRY and CDR2 SYGVKD. CDR3 length: 15 residues. The CDR3 here is CAISDTGTGYYEQYF. CDR3 bases: TGTGCCATCAGTGACACCGGGACAGGCTACTACGAGCAGTACTTC.

The chain couples TRBV28 to TRBJ2-3, with TRBD1 matching 10 bases. The junction had 7 bases not matched to a gene; V was cut back by 6 bases and J by 7 bases. Germline CDR1 and CDR2: MDHEN and SYDVKM. The CDR3 extends over 14 amino acids. In DNA form, the CDR3 reads TGTGCCAGCAGGCCCGGGACAGGGGCCAATACGCAGTATTTT. This sequence encodes CASRPGTGANTQYF.

This rearrangement joins TRBV7-3 to TRBJ2-5, with TRBD1 matching over 10 bases. The CDR3 loop spans 16 amino acids. Trimming cost V 5 bases and J 5 bases; bases outside gene matches: 11. Germline V lookup: CDR1 SGHTA, CDR2 FQGTGA. CDR3 amino acids: CASSPTGGWARETQYF. The CDR3 nucleotides read TGTGCCAGCAGCCCGACAGGGGGCTGGGCTCGGGAGACCCAGTACTTC.

The chain links TRBV6-1 to TRBJ2-1, with D possibly matching TRBD1 (6 bases). Trimming cost V 8 bases and J 5 bases, with 13 bases left between them. CDR1 is MNHNS and CDR2 is SASEGT in the germline V gene. CDR3 length: 13 residues. CDR3 sequence: CASFWDTHNEQFF. In DNA, the CDR3 is TGTGCCAGCTTCTGGGACACCCACAATGAGCAGTTCTTC.

The chain links TRBV6-5 to TRBJ1-5, with no clear D. The CDR3 totals 12 residues. Trimming left V 6 bases short and J 7 bases short, with 10 bases between. Germline CDR1 is MNHEY and CDR2 is SVGAGI. The DNA for the CDR3 is TGTGCCAGCAGGAGGATAGGACAGCCCCAGCATTTT. Translating gives CASRRIGQPQHF.

This chain links TRBV6-1 with TRBJ2-7; tentative D call: TRBD1 (6 bases). Germline values: CDR1 MNHNS, CDR2 SASEGT. The CDR3 runs 12 residues. With 10 bases removed from V and 2 bases from J, the gap between germline ends came to 12 bases. The CDR3 DNA follows: TGTGCCATCCGGGACACCACCTACGAGCAGTACTTC. Amino acid sequence: CAIRDTTYEQYF.

On this clone itself: The junction does not match germline at one end; this may be a read error. V is TRBV7-9 and J is TRBJ1-6; D not resolved. The CDR3 spans 12 residues. The V gene's germline CDR1 is SEHNR and CDR2 FQNEAQ (reference sequence). CDR3: CSSTTSNSPLHF. The CDR3 nucleotides are TGTTCCAGCACGACAAGTAATTCACCCCTCCACTTT.

The chain employs TRBV29-1 and TRBJ2-7; 10 positions match TRBD1. The CDR3 is 15 residues long. In germline, CDR1 is SQVTM, CDR2 ANQGSEA. The junction had 5 bases not matched to a gene; V was cut back by 2 bases and J by 1 base. In DNA, the CDR3 is TGCAGCGTTGAACCGACAGGGGGCAAATCCTACGAGCAGTACTTC. Its translation: CSVEPTGGKSYEQYF.

The rearrangement uses TRBV5-4 and TRBJ2-2; 8 nucleotides align to TRBD1. The ends lost 2 bases at V and 6 bases at J; junction bases unmatched: 3. This CDR3 has 14 amino acids. The V gene's germline CDR1 is SGHNT and CDR2 YYREEE (reference sequence). The CDR3 spells CASSLQGVAGELFF. The CDR3 nucleotides are TGTGCCAGCAGCTTACAGGGGGTCGCCGGGGAGCTGTTTTTT. Variable domain in full (rest from reference TRBV5-4 and TRBJ2-2): ETGVTQSPTHLIKTRGQQVTLRCSSQSGHNTVSWYQQALGQGPQFIFQYYREEENGRGNFPPRFSGLQFPNYSSELNVNALELDDSALYLCASSLQGVAGELFFGEGSRLTVL.

V and J are TRBV19 and TRBJ1-2; 9 bases are shared with TRBD1. Germline V lookup: CDR1 LNHDA, CDR2 SQIVND (reference sequence). Germline trimming cut 5 bases from V and 0 bases from J; bases unmatched to any gene: 10. This CDR3 contains 17 residues. The CDR3 sequence is CASSPTGQGRANYGYTF. CDR3 nucleotide sequence: TGTGCCAGTAGTCCTACGGGACAGGGACGAGCTAACTATGGCTACACCTTC.

This rearrangement joins TRBV13 to TRBJ2-5; D might be TRBD2 (6 bases). This CDR3 has 14 amino acids. CDR1 is PRHDT, CDR2 FYEKMQ, per germline (reference sequence). Trimming cost V 8 bases and J 5 bases, with 18 bases left between them. CDR3 loop: CASAPAGMEETQYF. CDR3 sequence (DNA): TGTGCCAGCGCCCCAGCGGGCATGGAGGAGACCCAGTACTTC.

The CDR3 reads CASRDSGPTDTQYF. The CDR3 DNA sequence: TGCGCCAGCAGAGATAGCGGGCCCACAGATACGCAGTATTTT. The chain couples TRBV10-1 to TRBJ2-3; 7 positions agree with TRBD2. The germline V gene encodes CDR1 WNHNN and CDR2 SYGVQD (reference sequence). The CDR3 is 14 residues long. V was clipped by 6 bases and J by 2 bases; unmatched bases: 5.

This clone was observed once. This rearrangement joins TRBV7-3 to TRBJ1-6; D is undetermined. The CDR3 has 15 amino acids. The germline V and J ends were trimmed by 0 bases and 6 bases, with 9 bases remaining between them. Germline CDR1 and CDR2: SGHTA and FQGTGA. The CDR3 spells CASSLTASINSPLHF. Written as DNA, the CDR3 is TGTGCCAGCAGCTTAACGGCATCGATTAATTCACCCCTCCACTTT.

The genes are TRBV10-3 and TRBJ1-4; TRBD1 aligns across 10 bases. The length of the CDR3 is 15 residues. The V segment lost 3 bases and the J segment 5 bases; nucleotides outside the gene matches: 3. Germline assignment: CDR1 ENHRY and CDR2 SYGVKD. The CDR3 region has the DNA TGTGCCATCAGTGATCGGACAGGGGGGAATGAAAAACTGTTTTTT. Translation gives CAISDRTGGNEKLFF.

This rearrangement joins TRBV6-5 to TRBJ1-1, with TRBD1 matching over 7 bases. The CDR3 length is 13 residues. Germline V lookup: CDR1 MNHEY, CDR2 SVGAGI. Trimming cost V 6 bases and J 4 bases; bases outside gene matches: 5. CDR3 DNA: TGTGCCAGCAGGGACAGGTGGAGCACTGAAGCTTTCTTT. Encoded protein: CASRDRWSTEAFF.

J is TRBJ1-1 and V is TRBV27; possible D gene TRBD1, 6 bases. CDR1 is MNHEY and CDR2 is SMNVEV in the germline V gene (reference sequence). The ends were cut back, 5 bases at V and 5 bases at J, with 15 bases in the middle. The CDR3 extends over 14 amino acids. CDR3 nucleotides: TGTGCCAGCAGTCTAGGACCTCAGGGGACTGAAGCTTTCTTT. Protein: CASSLGPQGTEAFF.

This chain joins TRBV5-1 and TRBJ1-6; the D is unclear. The germline CDR1 and CDR2 sequences are SGHRS and YFSETQ. Trimming removed 4 bases at V and 10 bases at J, with 12 bases between. This CDR3 is built from 13 residues. The CDR3 loop is CASSRDQVSPLHF. Written as DNA, the CDR3 is TGCGCCAGCAGCCGGGATCAGGTGTCACCCCTCCACTTT. The entire variable domain, with the rest obtained from reference TRBV5-1 and TRBJ1-6, is as follows: KAGVTQTPRYLIKTRGQQVTLSCSPISGHRSVSWYQQTPGQGLQFLFEYFSETQRNKGNFPGRFSGRQFSNSRSEMNVSTLELGDSALYLCASSRDQVSPLHFGNGTRLTVT.